The subject of this entry is one TCR beta chain. The data originate from a study of cytomegalovirus exposure and HLA in healthy donors. From the approximately 120-subject validation cohort, which was separate from the roughly 710-subject first cohort, the donors were drawn. Data came from immunoSEQ multiplex PCR; TCRdb stores just in-frame clones and leaves some out. Of 130,000 to 150,000 clones listed, roughly nine tenths were seen once; the top ten hold roughly 0.7%. The receptor's source is a man in his late teens or twenties in good health and CMV-seronegative. Source material: PBMCs.

CDR3 in amino acids: CASSEGGSGVYEQYV. CDR3 in DNA: TGTGCCAGCAGCGAAGGGGGTAGCGGGGTCTACGAGCAGTACGTC. The rearrangement joins TRBV6-1 to TRBJ2-7; TRBD2 agrees at 8 bases. This CDR3 has 15 residues. Germline V gives CDR1 MNHNS, CDR2 SASEGT.